In its sample, the clone carrying this T cell receptor beta chain was seen a few times. Its target is not known. The sample carries other DNA sequences with the same CDR3. Sequencing templates came from extracted RNA that was reverse transcribed into cDNA. TCRdb's copy holds only in-frame clones and misses some; the assay was immunoSEQ multiplex PCR. In the table there are about 150,000 clones, around 47% of which are singletons. These data are taken from a study of CD8+ T cells in alopecia areata. On the study more broadly: Each of the treated patients was given oral tofacitinib, 5 to 10 mg twice daily, for moderate-to-severe alopecia areata.

Findings and caveats of the study: Against the mouse data, patients shared TCRs less clearly, possibly for HLA reasons. Affected lesional scalp, above all in alopecia totalis/universalis, was more clonal than normal scalp.

From germline, CDR1 is SQVTM and CDR2 ANQGSEA. This CDR3 contains 11 residues. The V end lost 6 bases, the J end lost 1 base, and 6 bases lay between the germline ends. The sequencing sample was made of CD4+ T cells sorted from blood. The receptor was isolated from a human donor with alopecia areata. This rearrangement joins TRBV29-1 to TRBJ1-1, with D uncertain. The CDR3 region is CSVVGNTEAFF. The CDR3 coding sequence is TGCAGCGTCGTTGGGAACACTGAAGCTTTCTTT.